This note documents a single TCR beta chain sequence. Its antigen is still unknown. PCR employed 60 Vbeta and 13 Jbeta primers. Only in-frame clones appear in the TCRdb table, and some are missing; sequencing was by immunoSEQ multiplex PCR. In all, the sample yields over 100,000 clones. Donors likely had unrecorded immune exposures despite being nominally healthy when sampled. These data belong to a study of cytomegalovirus exposure and HLA in healthy donors. Study findings and constraints: By a later analysis, the bulk of CMV-associated TCR beta chains appeared HLA-restricted. An analysis done earlier found most TCR beta V segments productive about 87% or about 30% of the time. Clonal expansion, a later analysis showed, was greater in HLA-associated TCR beta chains than in equally common others.

Germline CDR1 SNHLY, CDR2 FYNNEI. Between the trimmed V and J ends, which lost 3 bases and 1 base, there was a span of 4 bases. The CDR3 sequence is 12 residues long. The J gene is TRBJ2-7, the V gene TRBV2, with D hard to call. This TCR came from a man aged 40-55 years in good health and CMV-seropositive. Sample: PBMCs. The CDR3 spells CASSDYSYEQYF. CDR3 sequence (DNA): TGTGCCAGCAGTGACTATTCCTACGAGCAGTACTTC.